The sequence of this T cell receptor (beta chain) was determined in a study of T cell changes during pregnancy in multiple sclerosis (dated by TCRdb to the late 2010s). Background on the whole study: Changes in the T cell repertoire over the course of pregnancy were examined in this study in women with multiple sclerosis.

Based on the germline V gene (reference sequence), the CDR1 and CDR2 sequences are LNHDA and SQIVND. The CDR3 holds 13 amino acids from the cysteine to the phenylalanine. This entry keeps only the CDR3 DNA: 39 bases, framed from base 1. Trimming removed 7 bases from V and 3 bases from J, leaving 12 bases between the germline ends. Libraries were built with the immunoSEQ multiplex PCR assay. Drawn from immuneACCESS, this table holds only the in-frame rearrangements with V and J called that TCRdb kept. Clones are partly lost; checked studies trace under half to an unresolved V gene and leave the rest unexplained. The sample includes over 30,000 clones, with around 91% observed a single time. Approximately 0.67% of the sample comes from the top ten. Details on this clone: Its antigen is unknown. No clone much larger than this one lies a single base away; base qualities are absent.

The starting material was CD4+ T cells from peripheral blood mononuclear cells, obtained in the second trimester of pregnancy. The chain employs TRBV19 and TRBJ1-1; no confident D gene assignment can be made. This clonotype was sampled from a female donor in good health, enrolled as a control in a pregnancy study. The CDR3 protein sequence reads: CASTPYPDTEAFF. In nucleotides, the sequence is TGTGCCAGTACCCCCTATCCCGACACTGAAGCTTTCTTT.